What follows is one T cell receptor (beta chain) and its context. Its specificity is unknown. V lost 10 bases and J lost 1; bases outside the gene matches: 7. The CDR3 sequence is 13 residues long. Per germline, CDR1 SNHLY and CDR2 FYNNEI. This entry belongs to a study of cytomegalovirus exposure and HLA in healthy donors. As for the study in general: The study placed around 80% of its 350 to 400 genotyped donors in the Caucasian-associated ancestry cluster. Findings and caveats of the study: Analyses of presence and absence presupposed an approximately uniform sequencing depth across donors.

Healthy donors of bone marrow made up the group. 60 Vbeta and 13 Jbeta primers were used in PCR. Using immunoSEQ multiplex PCR, the repertoire was profiled, and TCRdb retains in-frame clones only, with some absent. The repertoire holds some 120,000 clones, with roughly 70% as singletons. The sequenced material came from PBMCs. This rearrangement joins TRBV2 to TRBJ2-7; 7 bases are a match to TRBD2. This clonotype originated in a man aged 35 to 55 in good health and CMV-seropositive. The DNA of the CDR3 is TGTGCCACCGAGCGGGGCCTATCCTACGAGCAGTACTTC. Its protein product is CATERGLSYEQYF.